The present entry profiles one T cell receptor beta chain with its context. Its specificity is not known. The data were obtained in a study of cytomegalovirus exposure and HLA in healthy donors. Study-wide background: From donors who were HLA-typed, an early data release held around 80 million unique TCRs.

The PCR contained 60 Vbeta and 13 Jbeta primers. Some clones are missing from TCRdb's copy, which holds only in-frame ones; the method was immunoSEQ multiplex PCR. The data show 150,000 to 200,000 clones, with 70% to 85% seen just once and 0.69% held by the top ten. Broader study findings: As confirmed in vitro, three CMV-associated chains were specific for CMV antigens.

The clonotype was recovered from a woman between 35 and 50 years old in good health and CMV-seronegative. The sequencing sample was made of PBMCs.

The CDR3 spells CASSESDRVEEQYF. The CDR3 DNA reads as TGTGCCAGCAGTGAATCGGACAGGGTGGAGGAGCAGTACTTC. The J gene is TRBJ2-7, the V gene TRBV9; the match to TRBD1 covers 8 bases. Germline V gives CDR1 SGDLS, CDR2 YYNGEE. Trimming removed 5 bases from V and 7 bases from J; junction bases left unmatched: 11. This CDR3 comprises 14 residues.